These 21 T cell receptor beta chains originate from one sample sequenced in a study of T cell responses to AZD1222 COVID-19 vaccine (dated by TCRdb to the early 2020s). Receptor amplification or capture employed the immunoSEQ multiplex PCR assay. Imported from immuneACCESS, the table was reduced by TCRdb to in-frame sequences with V and J called. These copies leave out some clones; in studies compared against another copy, an unresolved V gene accounts for under half, and the cause of the remainder is not known. Within this sample are more than 60,000 clones, with 83% of them counted one time only. The ten largest clones add up to about 1.3% of the sample. The sample's time point, from its label and the paper: about 28 days (+/-7) after the second vaccine dose. Sequenced material: peripheral blood, taken 28 days after the second AZD1222 dose. Every receptor here comes from an adult who received the AZD1222 COVID-19 vaccine.

The rearrangement uses TRBV4-1 and TRBJ1-2, with 10 positions matching TRBD1. V lost 1 base, J lost 7 bases, and 9 bases stayed unmatched. The CDR3 spans 16 residues. In germline, CDR1 is MGHRA, CDR2 YSYEKL. CDR3 DNA: TGCGCCAGCAGCCAAGGGGACTCCCGGGACAGGGGTGGCTACACCTTC. Its protein is CASSQGDSRDRGGYTF.

The chain uses TRBV11-2 and TRBJ1-5; D gene uncertain. This CDR3 is 13 amino acids long. Looked up from germline, CDR1 is SGHAT and CDR2 is FQNNGV. V was clipped by 2 bases and J by 4 bases, with 6 bases between them. The CDR3 DNA is TGTGCCAGCAGCTTATCCCGAAATCAGCCCCAGCATTTT. As protein: CASSLSRNQPQHF.

This chain connects TRBV30 to TRBJ2-6, with 7 nucleotides matching TRBD1. The CDR3 extends over 16 amino acids. Germline assignment: CDR1 GTSNPN and CDR2 SVGIG (reference sequence). Trimming cost V 6 bases and J 0 bases; bases outside gene matches: 8. The CDR3 region is CACMTGITSGANVLTF. For the CDR3, the DNA is TGTGCCTGCATGACAGGGATTACCTCTGGGGCCAACGTCCTGACTTTC.

V gene TRBV6-6 combines with J gene TRBJ1-5; D remains ambiguous. Looked up from germline, CDR1 is MNHNY and CDR2 is SVGAGI (reference sequence). This CDR3 is 14 amino acids long. V lost 3 bases, J lost 0 bases, and 6 bases lay in between. CDR3 in amino acids: CASSYPNSNQPQHF. Written as DNA, the CDR3 is TGTGCCAGCAGTTATCCCAATAGCAATCAGCCCCAGCATTTT.

This clone occurred a few times. This chain uses TRBV6-5 with TRBJ2-7; 8 nucleotides agree with TRBD2. Trimming cost V 6 bases and J 2 bases; bases outside gene matches: 6. This CDR3 contains 14 residues. CDR1 is MNHEY and CDR2 is SVGAGI in the germline V gene. DNA of the CDR3: TGTGCCAGCAGGGTCGGGACTAGTGCCTACGAGCAGTACTTC. It codes for CASRVGTSAYEQYF.

The chain employs TRBV28 and TRBJ2-1, with TRBD1 matching 9 bases. Trimming took 5 bases from V and 9 from J; bases not matched to a gene: 11. The CDR3 is made up of 15 amino acids. Germline CDR1 reads MDHEN; CDR2 reads SYDVKM. The CDR3 spells CASSASGQGYGEQFF. Written as DNA, the CDR3 is TGTGCCAGCAGTGCCTCGGGACAGGGTTACGGTGAGCAGTTCTTC.

The chain employs TRBV5-1 and TRBJ2-2; 8 positions match TRBD1. This CDR3 has 15 amino acids. Germline V gene sequence: CDR1 SGHRS, CDR2 YFSETQ. V lost 7 bases, J lost 2 bases, and 7 bases stayed unmatched. The CDR3 DNA sequence: TGCGCCAGCCTACAGGGGGGACAAAACACCGGGGAGCTGTTTTTT. Translating it yields CASLQGGQNTGELFF.

The V call is TRBV11-2, the J call TRBJ2-7, with 11 bases identical to TRBD2. The V and J ends lost 3 bases and 1 base, in that order; junction bases with no gene match: 2. This CDR3 is built from 15 residues. Germline values: CDR1 SGHAT, CDR2 FQNNGV. For the CDR3, the DNA is TGTGCCAGCAGCTTGGGACTAGCGGTTTCCTACGAGCAGTACTTC. It codes for CASSLGLAVSYEQYF.

The gene calls are TRBV5-6 and TRBJ2-3; tentative D call: TRBD2 (6 bases). Deletions cut 4 bases from V and 9 bases from J, with 18 bases between. This CDR3 comprises 14 residues. The germline CDR1 and CDR2 sequences are SGHDT and YYEEEE. The CDR3 reads CASSLGPGGTTQYF. CDR3 nucleotide sequence: TGTGCCAGCAGCCTAGGACCCGGGGGTACCACGCAGTATTTT.

V is TRBV15 and J is TRBJ1-5; D call uncertain. Germline-derived CDR1 and CDR2 are LNHNV and YYDKDF (reference sequence). Trimming took 4 bases from V and 4 from J, leaving 11 bases between them. The CDR3 sequence is 14 residues long. The CDR3 sequence is CATSTRRENQPQHF. The CDR3 DNA reads as TGTGCCACCAGCACCAGAAGGGAGAATCAGCCCCAGCATTTT.

The chain is built from TRBV20-1 and TRBJ2-1, with D hard to call. The V end was cut by 5 bases, the J end by 5 bases, with 4 bases between. This CDR3 region has 10 residues. CDR1 is DFQATT and CDR2 is SNEGSKA in the germline V gene (reference sequence). The CDR3 protein is CSASNNEQFF. The CDR3 region has the DNA TGCAGTGCTTCGAACAATGAGCAGTTCTTC.

This chain joins TRBV27 and TRBJ2-1, with TRBD2 identical over 10 bases. V dropped 7 bases and J dropped 10; count of bases not matched to a gene: 10. CDR1 and CDR2 (germline): MNHEY, SMNVEV (reference sequence). The CDR3 sequence is 14 residues long. CDR3 in amino acids: CASKGVAGGREQFF. CDR3 nucleotide sequence: TGTGCCAGCAAGGGGGTAGCGGGGGGCAGGGAGCAGTTCTTC.

V gene TRBV19 combines with J gene TRBJ1-2, with unresolved D. This CDR3 comprises 13 residues. Trimming stripped 1 base from V and 2 bases from J, with 5 bases between. Germline V CDR1 and CDR2: LNHDA, SQIVND (reference sequence). CDR3 loop: CASSIGTNYGYTF. The DNA for the CDR3 is TGTGCCAGTAGTATAGGGACGAACTATGGCTACACCTTC.

CDR3 amino acids: CASSPRTGPGLSSPLHF. CDR3 in DNA: TGTGCCAGCAGCCCTCGGACAGGGCCAGGATTAAGTTCACCCCTCCACTTT. The V gene is TRBV9, the J gene TRBJ1-6; 8 positions agree with TRBD1. Trimming took 4 bases from V and 9 from J; bases not matched to a gene: 15. This CDR3 has 17 amino acids. Germline V gives CDR1 SGDLS, CDR2 YYNGEE.

This chain uses TRBV6-2 or TRBV6-3 with TRBJ1-1; D is possibly TRBD1 (5 bases). The germline gives CDR1 MNHEY, CDR2 SVGEGT. There are 13 residues in the CDR3. Trimming took 6 bases from V and 4 from J, leaving 12 bases between them. CDR3 in DNA: TGTGCCAGCAGCTGGGGCCAGGGCACTGAAGCTTTCTTT. As protein: CASSWGQGTEAFF.

This chain links TRBV4-3 with TRBJ2-1; 11 bases are shared with TRBD2. CDR1 and CDR2 from the germline V gene are LGHNA and YSLEER. This CDR3 contains 17 residues. J gave up 8 bases and V 0 bases, and 9 bases lay outside the gene matches. DNA for the CDR3: TGCGCCAGCAGCCAAGATCCTGGGACTAGCGGTCTGGATGAGCAGTTCTTC. Translated: CASSQDPGTSGLDEQFF.

The chain combines TRBV27 with TRBJ2-5; possible D gene TRBD1, 6 bases. Trimming pared 6 bases from V and 2 bases from J, leaving 10 bases between. The CDR3 is 13 residues long. Germline V lookup: CDR1 MNHEY, CDR2 SMNVEV (reference sequence). CDR3 protein: CASRRGGQETQYF. Written as DNA, the CDR3 is TGTGCCAGCAGGCGAGGGGGACAAGAGACCCAGTACTTC.

The V gene is TRBV29-1, the J gene TRBJ2-3; tentative D call: TRBD1 (6 bases). CDR3 length: 13 amino acids. V was pared by 4 bases and J by 4 bases, with 12 bases between. Germline V gene data show CDR1 as SQVTM and CDR2 as ANQGSEA. CDR3 bases: TGCAGCGTTGTAAGACAGGAGGCAGATACGCAGTATTTT. It is translated as CSVVRQEADTQYF.

The genes are TRBV27 and TRBJ2-1; TRBD2 matches at 14 bases. The CDR3 consists of 17 residues. CDR1 is MNHEY and CDR2 is SMNVEV in the germline V gene (reference sequence). The trim removed 7 bases at V and 4 bases at J, leaving 9 bases unmatched. The CDR3 coding sequence is TGTGCCAGCACAGGGACTAGCGGGAGCCTCGGTTACAATGAGCAGTTCTTC. It translates to CASTGTSGSLGYNEQFF.

The V and J genes are TRBV7-2 and TRBJ1-5; D is possibly TRBD1 (6 bases). Germline V lookup: CDR1 SGHTA, CDR2 FQGNSA. The CDR3 is 16 amino acids. Trimming cost V 0 bases and J 2 bases, with 11 bases left between them. The CDR3 coding sequence is TGTGCCAGCAGCTTAGCCGGGGGCGATGGCAATCAGCCCCAGCATTTT. Protein sequence: CASSLAGGDGNQPQHF. Drawing the rest from reference TRBV7-2 and TRBJ1-5, the complete variable domain is GAGVSQSPSNKVTEKGKDVELRCDPISGHTALYWYRQSLGQGLEFLIYFQGNSAPDKSGLPSDRFSAERTGGSVSTLTIQRTQQEDSAVYLCASSLAGGDGNQPQHFGDGTRLSIL.

Comments on this clone: Germline and junction disagree at one end, which may indicate a read error. The rearrangement uses TRBV7-7 and TRBJ2-5; no clear D. The CDR3 has 14 amino acids. Looked up from germline, CDR1 is SSHAT and CDR2 is FNYEAQ (reference sequence). DNA for the CDR3: TGTGCTAGCAGCCCCAGGAGCTACCAAGAGACCCAGTACTTC. As protein: CASSPRSYQETQYF. The full variable domain, with the rest looked up from reference TRBV7-7 and TRBJ2-5, is GAGVSQSPRYKVTKRGQDVTLRCDPISSHATLYWYQQALGQGPEFLTYFNYEAQPDKSGLPSDRFSAERPEGSISTLTIQRTEQRDSAMYRCASSPRSYQETQYFGPGTRLLVL.